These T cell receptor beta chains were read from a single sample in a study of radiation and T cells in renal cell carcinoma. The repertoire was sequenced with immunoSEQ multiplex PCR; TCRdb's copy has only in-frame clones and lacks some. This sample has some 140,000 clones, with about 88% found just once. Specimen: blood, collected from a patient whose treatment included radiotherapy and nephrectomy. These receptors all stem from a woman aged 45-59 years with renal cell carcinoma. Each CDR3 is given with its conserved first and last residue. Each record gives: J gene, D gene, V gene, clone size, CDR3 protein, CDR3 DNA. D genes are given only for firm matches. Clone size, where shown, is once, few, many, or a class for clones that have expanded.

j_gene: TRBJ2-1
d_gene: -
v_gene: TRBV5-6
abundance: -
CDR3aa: CASSSWTFYNEQFF
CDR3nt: TGTGCCAGCAGCAGCTGGACATTCTACAATGAGCAGTTCTTC

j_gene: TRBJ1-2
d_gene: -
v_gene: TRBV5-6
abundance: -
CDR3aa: CASSLELTSGYTF
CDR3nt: TGTGCCAGCAGCTTGGAGTTGACTTCTGGCTACACCTTC

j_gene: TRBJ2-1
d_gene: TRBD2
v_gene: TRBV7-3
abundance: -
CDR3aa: CASSLSGANNEQFF
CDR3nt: TGTGCCAGCAGCCTGAGCGGGGCCAACAATGAGCAGTTCTTC

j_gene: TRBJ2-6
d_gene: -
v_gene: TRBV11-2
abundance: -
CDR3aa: CASSLGGANVLTF
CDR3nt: TGTGCCAGCAGCTTAGGTGGGGCCAACGTCCTGACTTTC

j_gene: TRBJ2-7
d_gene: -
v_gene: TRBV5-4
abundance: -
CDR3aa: CASSGSGLLDSYEQYF
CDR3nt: TGTGCCAGCAGCGGCTCGGGACTCTTGGATTCCTACGAGCAGTACTTC

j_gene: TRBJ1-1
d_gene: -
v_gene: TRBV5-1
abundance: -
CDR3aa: CASSLVPGYRVGTEAFF
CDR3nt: TGCGCCAGCAGCTTGGTTCCAGGGTACCGTGTAGGAACTGAAGCTTTCTTT

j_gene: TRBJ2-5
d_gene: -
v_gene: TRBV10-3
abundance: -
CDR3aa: CAISGGHAETQYF
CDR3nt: TGTGCCATCAGTGGGGGGCACGCAGAGACCCAGTACTTC

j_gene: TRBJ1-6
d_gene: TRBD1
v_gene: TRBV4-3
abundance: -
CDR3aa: CASSQDPGQINSPLHF
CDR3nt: TGCGCCAGCAGCCAAGATCCGGGACAGATCAATTCACCCCTCCACTTT

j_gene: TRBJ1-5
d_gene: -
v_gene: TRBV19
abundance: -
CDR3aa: CASSPRLGNQPQHF
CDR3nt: TGTGCCAGTAGCCCAAGACTGGGGAATCAGCCCCAGCATTTT

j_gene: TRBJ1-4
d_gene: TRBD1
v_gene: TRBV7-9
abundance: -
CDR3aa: CASSLGGTGSEKLFF
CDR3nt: TGTGCCAGCAGCTTAGGGGGGACAGGGAGTGAAAAACTGTTTTTT

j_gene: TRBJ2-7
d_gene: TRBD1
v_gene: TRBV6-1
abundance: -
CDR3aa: CASREDRVTYEQYF
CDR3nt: TGTGCCAGCAGGGAGGACAGGGTGACCTACGAGCAGTACTTC

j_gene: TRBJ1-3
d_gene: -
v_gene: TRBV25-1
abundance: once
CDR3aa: CASATGGVAGNTIYF
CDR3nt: TGTGCCAGCGCTACGGGGGGGGTTGCTGGAAACACCATATATTTT

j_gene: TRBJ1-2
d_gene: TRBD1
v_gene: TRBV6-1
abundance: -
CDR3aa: CASSSSSGGGYGYTF
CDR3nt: TGTGCCAGCAGTTCATCCTCAGGGGGCGGCTATGGCTACACCTTC

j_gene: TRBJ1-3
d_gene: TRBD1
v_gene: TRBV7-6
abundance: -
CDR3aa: CASSLNPGQGTGNTIYF
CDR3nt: TGTGCCAGCAGCTTGAACCCGGGACAGGGGACTGGAAACACCATATATTTT

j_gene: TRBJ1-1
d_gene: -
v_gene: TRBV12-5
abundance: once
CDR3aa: CASGLHQGTEAFF
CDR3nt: TGTGCTAGTGGCCTTCATCAGGGCACTGAAGCTTTCTTT

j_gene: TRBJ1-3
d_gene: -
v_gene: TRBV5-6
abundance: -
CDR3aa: CASSLVPGISGNTIYF
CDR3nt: TGTGCCAGCAGCTTGGTTCCGGGTATCTCTGGAAACACCATATATTTT

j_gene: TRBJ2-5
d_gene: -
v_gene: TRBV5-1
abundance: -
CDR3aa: CASSLTSRAQETQYF
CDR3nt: TGCGCCAGCAGCTTAACGTCTAGGGCCCAAGAGACCCAGTACTTC

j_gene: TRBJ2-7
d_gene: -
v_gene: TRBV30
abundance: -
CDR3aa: CAWSVGVDYEQYF
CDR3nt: TGTGCCTGGAGTGTAGGCGTAGACTACGAGCAGTACTTC

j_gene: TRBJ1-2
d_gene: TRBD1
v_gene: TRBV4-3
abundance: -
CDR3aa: CASSQENRGTGGYTF
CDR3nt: TGCGCCAGCAGCCAAGAGAACAGGGGGACAGGTGGCTACACCTTC

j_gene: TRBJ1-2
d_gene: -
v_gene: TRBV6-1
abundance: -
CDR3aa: CASSTRINYGYTF
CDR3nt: TGTGCCAGCAGTACTAGGATTAACTATGGCTACACCTTC

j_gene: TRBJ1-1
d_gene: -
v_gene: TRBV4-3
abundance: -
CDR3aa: CASSLRRGNTEAFF
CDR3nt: TGCGCCAGCAGCCTGCGGAGGGGTAACACTGAAGCTTTCTTT

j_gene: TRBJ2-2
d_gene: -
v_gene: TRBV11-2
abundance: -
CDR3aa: CASSQGISGELFF
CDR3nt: TGTGCCAGCAGCCAGGGGATTTCGGGGGAGCTGTTTTTT

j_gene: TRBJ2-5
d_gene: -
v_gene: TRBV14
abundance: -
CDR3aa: CASSQVRQEQYF
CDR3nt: TGTGCCAGCAGCCAAGTCCGGCAGGAACAGTACTTC

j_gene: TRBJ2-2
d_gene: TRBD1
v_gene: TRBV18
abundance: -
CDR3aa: CASSPSMGQEAGELFF
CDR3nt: TGTGCCAGCTCACCATCTATGGGACAGGAGGCCGGGGAGCTGTTTTTT

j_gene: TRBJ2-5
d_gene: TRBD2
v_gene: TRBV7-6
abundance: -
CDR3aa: CASSLRTSGGYQETQYF
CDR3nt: TGTGCCAGCAGCTTACGTACTAGCGGGGGGTATCAAGAGACCCAGTACTTC

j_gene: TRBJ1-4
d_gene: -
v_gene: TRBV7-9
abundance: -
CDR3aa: CASSLAPREGEKLFF
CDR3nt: TGTGCCAGCAGCTTAGCCCCGAGGGAAGGGGAAAAACTGTTTTTT

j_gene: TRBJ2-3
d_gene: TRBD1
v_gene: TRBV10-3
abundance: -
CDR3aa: CAISRRQGSSTDTQYF
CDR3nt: TGTGCCATCAGCCGCAGACAGGGTTCCAGCACAGATACGCAGTATTTT

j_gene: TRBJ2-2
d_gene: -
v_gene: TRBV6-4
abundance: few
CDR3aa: CASRTIQGSGELFF
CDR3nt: TGTGCCAGCAGAACTATACAGGGATCCGGGGAGCTGTTTTTT

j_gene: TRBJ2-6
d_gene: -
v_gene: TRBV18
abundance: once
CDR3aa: CASSPATGTVGANVLTF
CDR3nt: TGTGCCAGCTCCCCGGCGACAGGAACGGTTGGGGCCAACGTCCTGACTTTC

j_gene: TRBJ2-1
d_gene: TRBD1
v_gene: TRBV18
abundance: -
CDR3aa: CASSPGTGGFGRLYNEQFF
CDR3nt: TGTGCCAGCTCACCAGGGACAGGGGGATTTGGACGACTCTACAATGAGCAGTTCTTC

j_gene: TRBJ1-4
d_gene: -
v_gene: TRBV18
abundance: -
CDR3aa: CASSRENEKLFF
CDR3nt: TGTGCCAGCTCACGGGAAAATGAAAAACTGTTTTTT

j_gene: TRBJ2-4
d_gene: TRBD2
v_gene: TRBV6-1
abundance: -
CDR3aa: CASSQSGEENIQYF
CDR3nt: TGTGCCAGCAGTCAAAGCGGGGAGGAAAACATTCAGTACTTC

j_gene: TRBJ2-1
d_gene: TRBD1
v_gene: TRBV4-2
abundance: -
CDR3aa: CASSQDSGGSFSSYNEQFF
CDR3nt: TGTGCCAGCAGCCAAGATTCAGGGGGCTCCTTTAGCTCCTACAATGAGCAGTTCTTC

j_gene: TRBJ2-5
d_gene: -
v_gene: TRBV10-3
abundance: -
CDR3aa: CAISGEDQETQYF
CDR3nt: TGTGCCATCAGTGGGGAGGACCAAGAGACCCAGTACTTC

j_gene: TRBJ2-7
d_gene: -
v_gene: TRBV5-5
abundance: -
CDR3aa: CASSPTGYEQYF
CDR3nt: TGTGCCAGCAGCCCGACAGGTTACGAGCAGTACTTC

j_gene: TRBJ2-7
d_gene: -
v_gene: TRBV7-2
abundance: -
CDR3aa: CASSSSQYEQYF
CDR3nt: TGTGCCAGCAGCTCCTCTCAATACGAGCAGTACTTC

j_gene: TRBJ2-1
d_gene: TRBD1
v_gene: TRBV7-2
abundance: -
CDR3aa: CASSPGTANNEQFF
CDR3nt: TGTGCCAGCAGCCCCGGGACAGCTAACAATGAGCAGTTCTTC

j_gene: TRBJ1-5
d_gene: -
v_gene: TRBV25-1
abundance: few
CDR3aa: CASSGNIHQPQHF
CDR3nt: TGTGCCAGCAGTGGGAACATTCACCAGCCCCAGCATTTT

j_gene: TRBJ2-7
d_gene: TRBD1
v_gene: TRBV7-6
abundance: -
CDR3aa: CASSYRTGTYEQYF
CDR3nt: TGTGCCAGCAGCTACCGGACAGGGACCTACGAGCAGTACTTC

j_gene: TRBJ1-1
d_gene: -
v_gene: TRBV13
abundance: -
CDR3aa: CASSYPGVENTEAFF
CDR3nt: TGTGCCAGCAGCTACCCCGGGGTCGAGAACACTGAAGCTTTCTTT

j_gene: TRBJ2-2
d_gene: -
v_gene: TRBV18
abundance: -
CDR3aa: CASSPGTGRVGELFF
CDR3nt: TGTGCCAGCTCACCAGGAACAGGGAGGGTCGGGGAGCTGTTTTTT